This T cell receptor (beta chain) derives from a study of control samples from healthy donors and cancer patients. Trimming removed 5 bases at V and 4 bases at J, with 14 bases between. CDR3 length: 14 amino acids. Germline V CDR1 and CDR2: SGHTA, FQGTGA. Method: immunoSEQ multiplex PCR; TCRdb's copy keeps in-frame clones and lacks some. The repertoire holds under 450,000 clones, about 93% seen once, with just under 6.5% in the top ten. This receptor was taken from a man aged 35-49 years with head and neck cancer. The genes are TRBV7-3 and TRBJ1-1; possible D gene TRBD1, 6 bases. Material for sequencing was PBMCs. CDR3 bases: TGTGCCAGCAGCCGCGACAGGTTGGGCACTGAAGCTTTCTTT. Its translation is CASSRDRLGTEAFF.